This T cell receptor beta chain was identified in a study of T cell responses to AZD1222 COVID-19 vaccine. The V gene's germline CDR1 is SGHDT and CDR2 YYEEEE. The CDR3 is 15 residues long. With 0 bases removed from V and 3 bases from J, the gap between germline ends came to 10 bases. Libraries were prepared by immunoSEQ multiplex PCR; TCRdb keeps only in-frame clonotypes and omits some of them. This sample has over 130,000 clones, with 94% found just once. This chain joins TRBV5-6 and TRBJ1-5; D not resolved. The clonotype was recovered from an adult in good health. The sample in question was peripheral blood, obtained on day 0 of AZD1222 vaccination. CDR3 residues: CASSLGPNVNQPQHF. DNA for the CDR3: TGTGCCAGCAGCTTGGGGCCGAACGTCAATCAGCCCCAGCATTTT.